This T cell receptor beta chain is from a study of human T cells and chemical hapten exposure. About the study: Per-sample TCR yield variation was attributed mainly to small pooled library volume differences.

Time point: healthy volunteer bleed at 6 weeks. It was from unfractionated whole blood that total RNA was extracted. Germline-derived CDR1 and CDR2 are SGHDT and YYEEEE. V gave up 4 bases and J gave up 3 bases, with 12 bases separating them. CDR3 length: 14 residues. Study processing details: A per-sample median of around 100,000 TCRs was observed, with counts ranging from roughly 20,000 to 700,000. MiXCR, run by TCRdb on the RACE reads, gives a single entry per CDR3 protein. TCRdb's processing, not the authors' own work, is the source of the V and J calls. The sample gives tens of thousands of distinct CDR3 sequences, around 3.6% of which show up once; 5.6% is in the top ten.

Sequencing was performed on whole blood. This TCR came from a human donor in good health. Some clones in this sample may be carry-over from other donors' samples. The chain carries TRBV5-6 and TRBJ2-3, with D hard to call. The CDR3: CASSAPVGTDTQYF. The CDR3, as DNA: TGTGCCAGCAGCGCGCCAGTGGGGACAGATACGCAGTATTTT.